A single sample gave rise to the 21 T cell receptor beta chains below, sequenced in a study of cytomegalovirus exposure and HLA in healthy donors. Primers included in the PCR were 60 Vbeta and 13 Jbeta primers. Assay used: immunoSEQ multiplex PCR; TCRdb lists only in-frame clones, some missing. The sample lists under 140,000 clones; approximately 82% were seen once. Sequenced material: PBMCs. The receptors shown here come from a man between 25 and 39 years old in good health and CMV-seropositive.

The chain uses TRBV18 and TRBJ1-1, with 12 bases that match TRBD1. The ends lost 2 bases at V and 0 bases at J; junction bases unmatched: 7. Per germline, CDR1 KGHSH and CDR2 LQKENI. This CDR3 has 18 amino acids. The CDR3 sequence: CASSPGTGGAIMNTEAFF. The CDR3 region has the DNA TGTGCCAGCTCACCAGGGACAGGGGGCGCCATAATGAACACTGAAGCTTTCTTT.

The genes are TRBV7-2 and TRBJ2-7; possibly TRBD2 for D (5 bases). The CDR3 sequence is 12 residues long. The germline V gene encodes CDR1 SGHTA and CDR2 FQGNSA. Trimming stripped 0 bases from V and 12 bases from J, with 12 bases between. CDR3 residues: CASSLARAVLYF. The CDR3 region has the DNA TGTGCCAGCAGCTTAGCGCGGGCAGTGTTGTACTTC.

V usage is TRBV4-1 and J usage is TRBJ2-5; 12 bases are a match to TRBD2. In germline, CDR1 is MGHRA, CDR2 YSYEKL. This CDR3 region has 15 residues. The ends lost 2 bases at V and 5 bases at J; junction bases unmatched: 3. CDR3 DNA sequence: TGCGCCAGCAGCCAACTAGCGGGGGGGCGGGAGACCCAGTACTTC. This translates into CASSQLAGGRETQYF.

This clone was detected once. This chain links TRBV28 with TRBJ2-3; 11 bases are shared with TRBD1. The CDR3 contains 15 residues. J gave up 3 bases and V 7 bases, and 6 bases lay outside the gene matches. The germline CDR1 and CDR2 sequences are MDHEN and SYDVKM. The CDR3 bases are TGTGCCAGCAAAACGGGACAGGGGGAAACAGATACGCAGTATTTT. The encoded protein is CASKTGQGETDTQYF.

This chain links TRBV2 with TRBJ2-5; 9 nucleotides match TRBD2. Germline lookup yields CDR1 SNHLY and CDR2 FYNNEI. The CDR3 has 15 amino acids. J lost 0 bases, V lost 8 bases, and 7 bases had no gene match. The CDR3 sequence: CASWVAGGHQETQYF. The DNA of the CDR3 is TGTGCCAGCTGGGTTGCGGGGGGGCACCAAGAGACCCAGTACTTC.

The V gene is TRBV6-5, the J gene TRBJ2-1; 8 bases map to TRBD1. This CDR3 has 15 residues. With V trimmed by 5 bases and J by 4 bases, 7 bases remained unmatched. Germline CDR1 is MNHEY and CDR2 is SVGAGI. DNA of the CDR3: TGTGCCAGCAGTCTGGACAGGGCGGGGTACAATGAGCAGTTCTTC. It encodes CASSLDRAGYNEQFF.

On this clone: This sample also contains other DNA sequences that code for the same CDR3. The rearrangement uses TRBV5-4 and TRBJ2-5, with TRBD2 identical over 9 bases. Germline V gives CDR1 SGHNT, CDR2 YYREEE (reference sequence). The CDR3 sequence is 15 residues long. The ends lost 4 bases at V and 5 bases at J; junction bases unmatched: 9. CDR3 in DNA: TGTGCCAGCAGCCTGGGACTAGCAGGGAGGGAGACCCAGTACTTC. Encoded protein: CASSLGLAGRETQYF. Drawing the rest from reference TRBV5-4 and TRBJ2-5, the complete variable domain is ETGVTQSPTHLIKTRGQQVTLRCSSQSGHNTVSWYQQALGQGPQFIFQYYREEENGRGNFPPRFSGLQFPNYSSELNVNALELDDSALYLCASSLGLAGRETQYFGPGTRLLVL.

This clone showed up just once. The chain is built from TRBV4-3 and TRBJ1-6, with D perhaps TRBD1 (5 bases). Deletions cut 0 bases from V and 3 bases from J, with 9 bases between. The CDR3 runs to 16 residues. CDR1 is LGHNA and CDR2 is YSLEER in the germline V gene. CDR3 sequence reads: CASSQEGRGYNSPLHF. CDR3 in DNA: TGCGCCAGCAGCCAAGAAGGGAGGGGCTATAATTCACCCCTCCACTTT.

The rearrangement links TRBV10-2 to TRBJ2-1; TRBD2 matches 8 bases. CDR3 length equals 16 residues. Trimming cost V 0 bases and J 2 bases; bases outside gene matches: 3. Germline V CDR1 and CDR2: WSHSY, SAAADI. CDR3 in DNA: TGCGCCAGCAGTGAGTCGGCGCGGGGGGCCTACAATGAGCAGTTCTTC. Protein: CASSESARGAYNEQFF.

This chain links TRBV19 with TRBJ1-2, with D perhaps matching TRBD1 (5 bases). Trimming pared 4 bases from V and 5 bases from J, leaving 17 bases between. The CDR3 has 15 amino acids. Germline CDR1 LNHDA, CDR2 SQIVND (reference sequence). The CDR3 DNA follows: TGTGCCAGTAGTACGACCGGGACTCCCCCTTATGGCTACACCTTC. Its translation: CASSTTGTPPYGYTF.

CDR3 nucleotides: TGTGCAAGTCGCTTACCCATCCGGCAGGTCCCTCAGCCCCAGCATTTT. It encodes CASRLPIRQVPQPQHF. The V call is TRBV12-2, the J call TRBJ1-5; the table's TRBD1 call for D was not verified on the DNA. TRBV12-2 is a listed pseudogene. This CDR3 comprises 16 residues.

A word on this clone: This CDR3 fails to terminate in the conserved phenylalanine or tryptophan, so it likely reflects a read error. The V call is TRBV27, the J call TRBJ1-1; D not resolved. Trimming removed 2 bases at V and 1 base at J, with 8 bases between. Germline V gene sequence: CDR1 MNHEY, CDR2 SMNVEV (reference sequence). The CDR3 has 14 residues. CDR3: CASSLEASNTEAFL. In DNA form, the CDR3 reads TGTGCCAGCAGTTTAGAGGCATCGAACACTGAAGCTTTCCTT.

This sequence joins TRBV19 and TRBJ1-5; the D gene is possibly TRBD1 (5 bases). V lost 11 bases, J lost 7 bases, and 12 bases lay in between. This CDR3 has 11 residues. Germline CDR1 and CDR2: LNHDA and SQIVND (reference sequence). The CDR3 DNA reads TGTGCCGGAGGGGAGCGGCAGCCCCAGCATTTT. Translation gives CAGGERQPQHF.

CDR3 in DNA: TGTGCCAGCAGCTTGGGGAGCCAAGAGACCCAGTACTTC. Translation: CASSLGSQETQYF. The V call is TRBV5-6, the J call TRBJ2-5; unclear D gene. The CDR3 consists of 13 residues. V lost 0 bases and J 1 base, leaving 4 bases between the germline ends. CDR1 and CDR2 (germline): SGHDT, YYEEEE.

This CDR3 is CASSYSEGVYEQYF. The CDR3 DNA reads TGTGCCAGCAGTTACTCCGAGGGGGTCTACGAGCAGTACTTC. The V call is TRBV6-5, the J call TRBJ2-7; possible D gene TRBD1, 6 bases. V shed 0 bases and J shed 3 bases, with 9 bases lying between them. The CDR3 is made up of 14 amino acids. Germline CDR1 and CDR2: MNHEY and SVGAGI.

This clone was detected only a few times. CDR3 sequence reads: CSARTVAEAFF. Written as DNA, the CDR3 is TGCAGTGCTAGGACAGTAGCTGAAGCTTTCTTT. The chain combines TRBV20-1 with TRBJ1-1; tentatively, D is TRBD1 (5 bases). Germline V gene lookup returns CDR1 DFQATT and CDR2 SNEGSKA (reference sequence). The V gene lost 3 bases and the J gene lost 6 bases, with 8 bases spanning the gap. The CDR3 length is 11 residues.

V and J are TRBV27 and TRBJ1-6; D is uncertain. Trimming stripped 3 bases from V and 7 bases from J, with 7 bases between. Germline V gene sequence: CDR1 MNHEY, CDR2 SMNVEV (reference sequence). The length of the CDR3 is 13 residues. The CDR3 loop is CASSLSTNSPLHF. The CDR3 DNA sequence: TGTGCCAGCAGTTTGAGCACGAATTCACCCCTCCACTTT.

The gene calls are TRBV4-3 and TRBJ1-2; 10 bases map to TRBD1. The CDR3 contains 15 residues. The junction had 3 bases not matched to a gene; V was cut back by 2 bases and J by 3 bases. From germline, CDR1 is LGHNA and CDR2 YSLEER. The CDR3 region is CASSQRTGGDYGYTF. CDR3 DNA: TGCGCCAGCAGCCAAAGGACAGGGGGAGACTATGGCTACACCTTC.

As for this clone: Mismatch with germline at one junction end may stem from a read error. The chain has TRBV7-2 and TRBJ1-5; D unclear. From germline, CDR1 is SGHTA and CDR2 FQGNSA. This CDR3 has 13 amino acids. The CDR3 spells CANSLGQRQPQHF. DNA of the CDR3: TGTGCCAACAGCTTAGGGCAGCGACAGCCCCAGCATTTT.

This clone was picked up one time. V gene TRBV5-4 combines with J gene TRBJ1-4; 9 nucleotides match TRBD1. The CDR3 is 14 residues long. The V gene's germline CDR1 is SGHNT and CDR2 YYREEE (reference sequence). J gave up 6 bases and V 4 bases, and 4 bases lay outside the gene matches. DNA of the CDR3: TGTGCCAGCAGCATACAGGGGGCCCATGAAAAACTGTTTTTT. Protein: CASSIQGAHEKLFF.

The chain recombines TRBV18 with TRBJ1-4, with TRBD1 identical over 8 bases. This CDR3 has 15 residues. After removal of 4 bases from V and 7 bases from J, the junction contained 8 bases not matched to a gene. From germline, CDR1 is KGHSH and CDR2 LQKENI. CDR3 sequence reads: CASSLQGARGEKLFF. The DNA for the CDR3 is TGTGCCAGCTCACTGCAGGGGGCGCGAGGTGAAAAACTGTTTTTT.